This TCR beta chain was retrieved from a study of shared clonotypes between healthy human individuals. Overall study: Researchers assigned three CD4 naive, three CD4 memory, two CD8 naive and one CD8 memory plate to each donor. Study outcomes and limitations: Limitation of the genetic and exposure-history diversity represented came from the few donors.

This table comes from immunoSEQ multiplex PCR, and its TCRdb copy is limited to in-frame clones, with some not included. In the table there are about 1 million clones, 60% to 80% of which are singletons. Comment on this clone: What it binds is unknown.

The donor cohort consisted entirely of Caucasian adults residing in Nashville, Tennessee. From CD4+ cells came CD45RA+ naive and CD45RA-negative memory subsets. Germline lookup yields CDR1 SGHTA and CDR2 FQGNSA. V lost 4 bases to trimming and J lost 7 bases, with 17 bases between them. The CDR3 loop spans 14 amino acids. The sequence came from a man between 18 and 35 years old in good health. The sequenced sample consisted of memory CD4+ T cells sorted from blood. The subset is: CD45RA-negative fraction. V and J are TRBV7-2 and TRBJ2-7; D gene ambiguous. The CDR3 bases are TGTGCCAGCAGCTCCCGTAGAGTTTCGGAGGAGCAGTACTTC. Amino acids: CASSSRRVSEEQYF.